This is a list of T cell receptor beta chains from one sample in a study of beta chain features in type 1 diabetes. Clones were read by immunoSEQ multiplex PCR, and TCRdb kept only the in-frame ones, dropping some. The sample contains 600,000 or so clones, about 14% of which appear only once. Sequencing input: naive CD4+ T cells from blood. These receptor sequences come from a man between 18 and 29 years old with type 1 diabetes. CDR3s include the opening cysteine and the closing phenylalanine or tryptophan. D genes are given only for firm matches. Rows give clone size only sometimes, using once, few, many, or a class for an expanded clone.

j_gene,v_gene,abundance,d_gene,CDR3nt,CDR3aa
TRBJ2-3,TRBV25-1,few,TRBD1,TGTGCCAGCCGGGACAGGGGAGAACTGGATACGCAGTATTTT,CASRDRGELDTQYF
TRBJ1-1,TRBV9,few,TRBD1,TGTGCCAGCAGGAGACAGGGTTCCCCTGAAGCTTTCTTT,CASRRQGSPEAFF
TRBJ1-2,TRBV7-9,.,TRBD1,TGTGCCAGCAGCTTAGCCGACAGGGCCCAACGGGGCTACACCTTC,CASSLADRAQRGYTF
TRBJ1-3,TRBV7-8,once,.,TGTGCCAGCAGCTTAGCGCTGTGGGAGAGCGGTGGAAACACCATATATTTT,CASSLALWESGGNTIYF
TRBJ1-2,TRBV4-3,few,TRBD1,TGCGCCAGCAGCCAGAGACAGGGGAACTATGGCTACACCTTC,CASSQRQGNYGYTF
TRBJ2-1,TRBV2,.,.,TGTGCCAGCAGTGGGAGAGAGCAGTTCTTC,CASSGREQFF
TRBJ1-1,TRBV2,.,TRBD1,TGTGCCAGCAGTGGAGGGGACAGTTACACTGAAGCTTTCTTT,CASSGGDSYTEAFF
TRBJ1-2,TRBV6-5,few,TRBD1,TGTGCCAGCAGTTTATCCTACAGGGGATATGGCTACACCTTC,CASSLSYRGYGYTF
TRBJ2-2,TRBV29-1,.,.,TGCAGCGTTGTTAGGGCCGGGGAGCTGTTTTTT,CSVVRAGELFF
TRBJ2-6,TRBV2,few,.,TGTGCCAGCACCAGGGGATCTTTCTCTGGGGCCAACGTCCTGACTTTC,CASTRGSFSGANVLTF
TRBJ1-1,TRBV30,few,.,TGTGCCTGGAGCCGAAAAACAGTGAACACTGAAGCTTTCTTT,CAWSRKTVNTEAFF
TRBJ1-2,TRBV5-6,.,.,TGTGCCAGCAGCCCGGGTAGCTATGGCTACACCTTC,CASSPGSYGYTF
TRBJ1-2,TRBV28,few,.,TGTGCCAGCAGTTTAGGCAGGGAGGTCGGCTACACCTTC,CASSLGREVGYTF
TRBJ2-5,TRBV4-2,few,.,TGTGCCAGCAGCTTAAGCAGGGCGAAAGAGACCCAGTACTTC,CASSLSRAKETQYF
TRBJ2-3,TRBV30,few,TRBD2,TGTGCCTGGACTCTAGGACTAGCGGGTACCACAGATACGCAGTATTTT,CAWTLGLAGTTDTQYF
TRBJ2-1,TRBV14,many,.,TGTGCCAGCAGCCAACGACTAGAGAGTGAGCAGTTCTTC,CASSQRLESEQFF
TRBJ2-5,TRBV30,.,.,TGTGCCTGGAGTTTCCGGGCCTCAGGACGAAGGGAGACCCAGTACTTC,CAWSFRASGRRETQYF
TRBJ1-5,TRBV4-1,.,.,TGCGCCAGCAGCCAAGGCCTCGACAGAACGTTTCAGCCCCAGCATTTT,CASSQGLDRTFQPQHF
TRBJ1-2,TRBV6-5,.,.,TGTGCCAGCAGTTACTCGGGGGGAGCGAACTATGGCTACACCTTC,CASSYSGGANYGYTF
TRBJ2-7,TRBV6-6,.,.,TGTGCCAGCAGTTACCAAGGGATAGACTACGAGCAGTACTTC,CASSYQGIDYEQYF
TRBJ1-6,TRBV28,.,.,TGTGCCGTGGGGGGTAATTCACCCCTCCACTTT,CAVGGNSPLHF
TRBJ1-6,TRBV18,.,.,TGTGCCAGCTCACCACGGGAAGTCTATAATTCACCCCTCCACTTT,CASSPREVYNSPLHF
TRBJ2-1,TRBV7-3,few,.,TGTGCCAGCAGCTACGGACTCAGCTCCTACAATGAGCAGTTCTTC,CASSYGLSSYNEQFF
TRBJ1-2,TRBV29-1,few,.,TGCAGCGTTGAGAGGCCAGGGGATGGCTACACCTTC,CSVERPGDGYTF
TRBJ2-2,TRBV25-1,.,.,TGTGCCAGCAGTGAAGTTAGGGGGTACACCGGGGAGCTGTTTTTT,CASSEVRGYTGELFF
TRBJ2-5,TRBV5-4,.,.,TGTGCCAGCAGTTCCGGCCTCGGAATTGGCGGGCAAGAGACCCAGTACTTC,CASSSGLGIGGQETQYF
TRBJ1-1,TRBV29-1,.,.,TGCAGCGCCTGTCGTTCGAACACTGAAGCTTTCTTT,CSACRSNTEAFF
TRBJ2-7,TRBV20-1,.,.,TGCAGTGCTGGCCCCTACGAGCAGTACTTC,CSAGPYEQYF
TRBJ2-3,TRBV7-9,few,TRBD1,TGTGCCAGCAGCGCAGGGGGAAGCGCAGATACGCAGTATTTT,CASSAGGSADTQYF
TRBJ2-2,TRBV4-2,few,.,TGTGCCAGCAGCCAAAGGGATTGGAACACCGGGGAGCTGTTTTTT,CASSQRDWNTGELFF
TRBJ2-3,TRBV29-1,few,TRBD1,TGCAGCGTTAGGCGGACAGGGGGCACAGATACGCAGTATTTT,CSVRRTGGTDTQYF
TRBJ2-7,TRBV15,.,.,TGTGCCACCAGCAGACCCCCAGCGGGTAGATACGAGCAGTACTTC,CATSRPPAGRYEQYF
TRBJ2-1,TRBV27,.,.,TGTGCCAGCAGTTTGTCGTTCGCGCCGGGGGATGAGCAGTTCTTC,CASSLSFAPGDEQFF
TRBJ1-3,TRBV7-9,.,TRBD1,TGTGCCAGCTCTTTAATTGGGACAGACTCTGGAAACACCATATATTTT,CASSLIGTDSGNTIYF
TRBJ1-6,TRBV25-1,.,TRBD1,TGTGCCAGCAGTGATACAGGGGGCTCTGGATATTCACCCCTCCACTTT,CASSDTGGSGYSPLHF
TRBJ2-7,TRBV30,.,.,TGTGCCTGGAGTTCGACAATAGGGATGGACGAGCAGTACTTC,CAWSSTIGMDEQYF
TRBJ1-5,TRBV6-8,.,TRBD1,TGTGCCAGCACTAACTCCACAGGGGTAAAGGATCAGCCCCAGCATTTT,CASTNSTGVKDQPQHF
TRBJ2-1,TRBV30,.,.,TGTGCCTGGAGTTTTGTCCCGGTAGGCGGGGCTGAGCAGTTCTTC,CAWSFVPVGGAEQFF
TRBJ2-1,TRBV4-3,few,TRBD1,TGCGCCAGCAGCCAGGACAGGGGGCCGTATGAGCAGTTCTTC,CASSQDRGPYEQFF
TRBJ2-5,TRBV25-1,few,TRBD1,TGTGCCAGCGACCCACTGGGACAGGGACCCGAGACCCAGTACTTC,CASDPLGQGPETQYF
TRBJ2-3,TRBV19,.,TRBD1,TGTGCCAGTCGCCGGGACAGGGGGGCCGATACGCAGTATTTT,CASRRDRGADTQYF
TRBJ2-3,TRBV13,few,.,TGTGCCAGCAGCTCTTTGTTCACAGATACGCAGTATTTT,CASSSLFTDTQYF
TRBJ2-1,TRBV20-1,.,.,TGCAGTGCTAGCCCCCGGGATGAGCAGTTCTTC,CSASPRDEQFF
TRBJ2-2,TRBV28,few,TRBD2,TGTGCCAGCAGTTTTAGCGGGAGAAACACCGGGGAGCTGTTTTTT,CASSFSGRNTGELFF
TRBJ2-1,TRBV5-1,few,TRBD2,TGCGCCAGCAGCTTGGGCGGGAGCTCCTACAATGAGCAGTTCTTC,CASSLGGSSYNEQFF
TRBJ2-7,TRBV5-4,.,.,TGTGCCAGCAGCTGGGACCGATCCTACGAGCAGTACTTC,CASSWDRSYEQYF
TRBJ1-1,TRBV25-1,.,.,TGTGCCAGCAGTGACTTGGACAGCACTGAAGCTTTCTTT,CASSDLDSTEAFF
TRBJ1-1,TRBV6-1,once,.,TGTGCCACCTCTCCCAACCGGGACTTAAACACTGAAGCTTTCTTT,CATSPNRDLNTEAFF
TRBJ1-5,TRBV30,.,.,TGTGCCTGGAGTTACACGGATGGGACCCAGCATTTT,CAWSYTDGTQHF
TRBJ2-1,TRBV6-6,few,.,TGTGCCAGCAGTTACTCTCAGGGTCCCTATGATGAGCAGTTCTTC,CASSYSQGPYDEQFF
TRBJ1-2,TRBV19,.,TRBD1,TGTGCCAGTAGTACGCATCGACAGGGAGTCTATGGCTACACCTTC,CASSTHRQGVYGYTF
TRBJ2-7,TRBV5-1,.,TRBD1,TGCGCCAGCAGCTTGGTCGGGACAGGGGCCTACGAGCAGTACTTC,CASSLVGTGAYEQYF
TRBJ2-3,TRBV6-5,few,.,TGTGCCAGCAGTTACCGAGGAAGGGATATCACAGATACGCAGTATTTT,CASSYRGRDITDTQYF
TRBJ1-2,TRBV6-1,few,TRBD1,TGTGCCAGCAGTGTGGCGGGACAGGGGAGCTATGGCTACACCTTC,CASSVAGQGSYGYTF
TRBJ1-5,TRBV28,few,.,TGTGCCAGCAGTTCGGGACTGTCCCCGCCCCAGCATTTT,CASSSGLSPPQHF
TRBJ2-1,TRBV25-1,few,.,TGTGCCAGCAGTGAAGGGGGGAGCGGAGCCGACCTTTACAATGAGCAGTTCTTC,CASSEGGSGADLYNEQFF
TRBJ2-7,TRBV18,.,TRBD1,TGTGCCAGCTCACCAGCGGGACAGGCGAACTACGAGCAGTACTTC,CASSPAGQANYEQYF
TRBJ2-1,TRBV18,few,TRBD2,TGTGCCAGCTCACCACCTAGCGGGAGCAATGAGCAGTTCTTC,CASSPPSGSNEQFF
TRBJ2-6,TRBV30,few,.,TGTGCCTGGCGCCGCCCTGGGAGCCAAGCCGGGGCCAACGTCCTGACTTTC,CAWRRPGSQAGANVLTF
TRBJ2-3,TRBV6-5,few,TRBD2,TGTGCCAGCCGCGGGGGGGTTGTAGATACGCAGTATTTT,CASRGGVVDTQYF